The clone carrying this T cell receptor (beta chain) was observed at least ten times. The data derive from a study of T-cell memory formation after mild COVID-19. Trimming removed 0 bases at V and 5 bases at J, with 12 bases between. Germline CDR1 is LGHDT and CDR2 is YNNKEL (reference sequence). The CDR3 consists of 15 residues. TCRdb independently ran MiXCR on the 5' RACE reads; one entry per CDR3 protein. Of around 30,000 distinct CDR3 sequences in the sample, 12% are singletons; the top ten hold around 15%. J is TRBJ2-3 and V is TRBV3-1; maybe TRBD2 (5 bases). Specimen: PBMCs or a T cell subset sorted from them (not recorded which). The receptor was isolated from an adult woman who had mild COVID-19 (a few samples of this study predate the infection). Cell type and time point are not known. In DNA form, the CDR3 reads TGTGCCAGCAGCCAAGATTTTGGACTTCAAGATACGCAGTATTTT. It translates to CASSQDFGLQDTQYF.